These 20 T cell receptor beta chains originate from one sample sequenced in a study of blood T cell repertoires in COVID-19. TCRdb's table, derived via immunoSEQ multiplex PCR, lists solely in-frame clones and lacks some. This sample has 210,000 or so clones, with 87% found just once. Source material: PBMCs or T cells enriched from blood (not recorded which). Every receptor here comes from a man aged 30-40 years who had recovered from COVID-19.

The chain couples TRBV6-6 to TRBJ2-7, with D possibly TRBD2 on 6 matching bases. The V end was cut by 6 bases, the J end by 5 bases, with 26 bases between. Germline V CDR1 and CDR2: MNHNY, SVGAGI (reference sequence). The CDR3 is 17 residues long. CDR3 bases: TGTGCCAGCAGGCGACCAAGGACGGGACTCTCTTCGGACGAGCAGTACTTC. Its translation: CASRRPRTGLSSDEQYF.

The count of this clone is one. V and J are TRBV7-9 and TRBJ2-1, with 7 positions matching TRBD2. CDR3 length: 15 residues. Unmatched junction bases numbered 6, after V lost 2 bases and J lost 5 bases. Germline V lookup: CDR1 SEHNR, CDR2 FQNEAQ (reference sequence). CDR3 sequence reads: CASSLWASGDNEQFF. Here the CDR3 DNA reads TGTGCCAGCAGCTTATGGGCTAGCGGCGACAATGAGCAGTTCTTC.

This chain joins TRBV13 and TRBJ1-1; tentative D call: TRBD1 (6 bases). Germline CDR1 reads PRHDT; CDR2 reads FYEKMQ (reference sequence). The CDR3 totals 13 residues. The V and J ends lost 2 bases and 11 bases respectively, with 15 bases between them. CDR3 nucleotide sequence: TGTGCCAGCAGCTTACACGGGGGGCGGGAGGCTTTCTTT. Amino acids: CASSLHGGREAFF.

This clone showed up just a few times. The CDR3 nucleotides read TGTGCCAGCAGCCCCGAGGGACACCGTAATGAAAAACTGTTTTTT. It encodes CASSPEGHRNEKLFF. The chain combines TRBV3-1 (or the pseudogene TRBV3-2) with TRBJ1-4, with D possibly TRBD1 on 6 matching bases. V was shortened by 4 bases and J by 4 bases, with 13 bases between the two germline ends. The CDR3 runs to 15 residues. Germline values: CDR1 LGHDT, CDR2 YNNKEL (reference sequence).

The chain carries TRBV6-5 and TRBJ2-7; 9 positions match TRBD2. With V trimmed by 0 bases and J by 7 bases, 7 bases remained unmatched. Germline V lookup: CDR1 MNHEY, CDR2 SVGAGI. This CDR3 has 15 residues. CDR3 DNA sequence: TGTGCCAGCAGTTACTCCGCGGGAGGGGTCCGGGAGCAGTACTTC. It yields the protein CASSYSAGGVREQYF.

The chain has TRBV4-2 and TRBJ1-1, with no clear D. The V and J ends lost 0 bases and 11 bases respectively, with 13 bases between them. Germline lookup yields CDR1 LGHNA and CDR2 YNFKEQ. CDR3 size: 13 residues. The CDR3 nucleotides read TGTGCCAGCAGCCAAGATTTGATGCTCGGGGCTTTCTTT. Translated: CASSQDLMLGAFF.

CDR3 in amino acids: CAWSSRYTDTQYF. As DNA, the CDR3 is TGTGCCTGGAGTTCGAGATACACAGATACGCAGTATTTT. V usage is TRBV30 and J usage is TRBJ2-3, with D hard to call. The germline V and J ends were trimmed by 2 bases and 2 bases, with 8 bases remaining between them. The CDR3 has 13 amino acids. Germline values: CDR1 GTSNPN, CDR2 SVGIG (reference sequence).

Here the CDR3 reads CASSSSLRASGAEGDTQYF. The CDR3 coding sequence is TGTGCCAGCAGTTCCTCCCTGAGGGCTAGCGGGGCTGAGGGAGATACGCAGTATTTT. The chain couples TRBV28 to TRBJ2-3, with 9 bases that match TRBD2. The CDR3 sequence is 19 residues long. Germline loops: CDR1 MDHEN, CDR2 SYDVKM. Trimming took 4 bases from V and 5 from J; bases not matched to a gene: 19.

The J gene is TRBJ1-3, the V gene TRBV5-1; 7 bases fit TRBD1. Germline CDR1 and CDR2: SGHRS and YFSETQ. J was trimmed by 0 bases and V by 4 bases; bases with no gene match: 4. This CDR3 comprises 15 residues. The CDR3 reads CASSGRGSSGNTIYF. In DNA form, the CDR3 reads TGCGCCAGCAGCGGCAGGGGGAGCTCTGGAAACACCATATATTTT.

The chain combines TRBV2 with TRBJ1-6; D is uncertain. CDR3 length: 12 residues. Germline assignment: CDR1 SNHLY and CDR2 FYNNEI. V lost 6 bases, J lost 9 bases, and 9 bases lay in between. CDR3 sequence: CASRKLLSPLHF. CDR3 in DNA: TGTGCCAGCAGGAAGCTCCTTTCACCCCTCCACTTT. The full variable domain, its missing parts supplied by reference TRBV2 and TRBJ1-6, is EPEVTQTPSHQVTQMGQEVILRCVPISNHLYFYWYRQILGQKVEFLVSFYNNEISEKSEIFDDQFSVERPDGSNFTLKIRSTKLEDSAMYFCASRKLLSPLHFGNGTRLTVT.

The V call is TRBV10-3, the J call TRBJ2-1; the match to TRBD1 covers 10 bases. CDR1 and CDR2 from the germline V gene are ENHRY and SYGVKD. With 7 bases clipped from V and 5 bases from J, the junction kept 5 bases outside the gene matches. The CDR3 totals 14 residues. The CDR3 protein is CAIKAGTGDNEQFF. CDR3 sequence (DNA): TGTGCCATCAAAGCCGGGACAGGGGACAATGAGCAGTTCTTC.

The chain couples TRBV13 to TRBJ2-1, with TRBD2 as a possible D gene (6 bases). V was shortened by 5 bases and J by 9 bases, with 11 bases between the two germline ends. Germline V gives CDR1 PRHDT, CDR2 FYEKMQ (reference sequence). CDR3 length: 12 residues. This chain's CDR3 is CASSLDYPEQFF. The CDR3 DNA is TGTGCCAGCAGCCTGGACTATCCTGAGCAGTTCTTC.

This chain joins TRBV28 and TRBJ1-2; D is uncertain. CDR1 is MDHEN, CDR2 SYDVKM, per germline. CDR3 length equals 13 residues. Trimming left V 4 bases short and J 2 bases short, with 8 bases between. The CDR3 is CASSSHTNYGYTF. DNA for the CDR3: TGTGCCAGCAGTTCACATACGAACTATGGCTACACCTTC.

The chain carries TRBV28 and TRBJ2-3; 7 positions match TRBD2. The V segment lost 4 bases and the J segment 8 bases; nucleotides outside the gene matches: 0. The CDR3 length is 11 residues. Germline CDR1 and CDR2: MDHEN and SYDVKM. Here the CDR3 DNA reads TGTGCCAGCAGTTGGGGGGGTACGCAGTATTTT. Translated, it gives CASSWGGTQYF.

This chain connects TRBV9 to TRBJ1-4, with a possible D match to TRBD1 (6 bases). The CDR3 runs 15 residues. Trimming stripped 5 bases from V and 7 bases from J, with 18 bases between. Germline CDR1 SGDLS, CDR2 YYNGEE. The CDR3: CASSTGSGMGEKLFF. The CDR3 region has the DNA TGTGCCAGCAGTACAGGGTCGGGTATGGGTGAAAAACTGTTTTTT.

This chain links TRBV27 with TRBJ2-7, with D tentatively TRBD1 (5 bases). Germline V CDR1 and CDR2: MNHEY, SMNVEV (reference sequence). The germline V and J ends were trimmed by 5 bases and 3 bases, with 17 bases remaining between them. The CDR3 sequence is 15 residues long. CDR3 sequence (DNA): TGTGCCAGCAGTCCCCCCGACAGAGAACTCTACGAGCAGTACTTC. As protein: CASSPPDRELYEQYF.

The V call is TRBV5-1, the J call TRBJ2-7; 12 positions match TRBD1. The trim removed 0 bases at V and 7 bases at J, leaving 5 bases unmatched. Germline V gene data show CDR1 as SGHRS and CDR2 as YFSETQ. CDR3 size: 15 residues. Here the CDR3 DNA reads TGCGCCAGCAGCTTGGGGGACAGGGGGCAGGAGGAGCAGTACTTC. Residues: CASSLGDRGQEEQYF.

The chain carries TRBV7-8 and TRBJ1-2, with D possibly matching TRBD1 (6 bases). V was pared by 1 base and J by 1 base, with 7 bases between. Germline lookup yields CDR1 SGHVS and CDR2 FQNEAQ. There are 14 residues in the CDR3. The CDR3 spells CASSLDRVNYGYTF. The CDR3, as DNA: TGTGCCAGCAGCTTAGACAGGGTTAACTATGGCTACACCTTC.

This clone was observed a handful of times. This chain links TRBV5-4 with TRBJ2-7, with TRBD1 identical over 7 bases. Unmatched junction bases numbered 2, after V lost 0 bases and J lost 2 bases. The CDR3 runs to 14 residues. CDR1 SGHNT and CDR2 YYREEE come from the germline V gene (reference sequence). The CDR3 coding sequence is TGTGCCAGCAGCTTGGTCGGACAGGCCTACGAGCAGTACTTC. It specifies CASSLVGQAYEQYF.

The V gene is TRBV5-6, the J gene TRBJ1-4; the match to TRBD1 covers 11 bases. The germline V gene encodes CDR1 SGHDT and CDR2 YYEEEE. This CDR3 comprises 17 residues. The trim removed 0 bases at V and 4 bases at J, leaving 5 bases unmatched. As DNA, the CDR3 is TGTGCCAGCAGCTTGGAGGGACAGGGGGTGCTTAATGAAAAACTGTTTTTT. Translation gives CASSLEGQGVLNEKLFF.